The 20 T cell receptor beta chains listed next were all sequenced from one sample in a study of glioma-infiltrating T cells. Amplification of TCR alpha and beta CDR3 regions from RNA used iRepertoire nested multiplex PCR. TCRdb reprocessed the multiplex PCR reads via MiXCR and lists one record per CDR3 protein. The sample has roughly 42,000 distinct CDR3 sequences; about 20% are singletons. Sequenced: glioma tissue, nonneoplastic brain tissue, or PBMCs (not recorded which). These receptors came from a human donor with low-grade glioma or glioblastoma, undergoing nonglioma brain surgery, or in good health (not recorded which).

This clonotype was recorded a few times. One end of the junction varies from germline; a read error may be responsible. V and J are TRBV3-1 and TRBJ2-7; D ambiguous. Germline lookup yields CDR1 LGHDT and CDR2 YNNKEL (reference sequence). CDR3 length: 14 amino acids. The CDR3 bases are TGTGCCAGCCGCCAAGGAGTCAGCTCCTACGAGCAGTACTTC. The encoded protein is CASRQGVSSYEQYF.

This clonotype was detected ten times or more. This chain connects TRBV25-1 to TRBJ2-3; D gene uncertain. There are 14 residues in the CDR3. Trimming took off 4 bases at V and 1 base at J, with 9 bases between the two ends. Per the germline V gene, CDR1 is MGHDK and CDR2 is SYGVNS. Here the CDR3 DNA reads TGTGCCAGCAGTGTTTCCTTGGGCACAGATACGCAGTATTTT. Protein product: CASSVSLGTDTQYF. Full variable domain (remainder filled in from reference TRBV25-1 and TRBJ2-3): EADIYQTPRYLVIGTGKKITLECSQTMGHDKMYWYQQDPGMELHLIHYSYGVNSTEKGDLSSESTVSRIRTEHFPLTLESARPSHTSQYLCASSVSLGTDTQYFGPGTRLTVL.

This clonotype turned up a few times. The rearrangement joins TRBV5-4 to TRBJ2-2, with D perhaps being TRBD1 or TRBD2 (5 bases each). Between the trimmed V and J ends, which lost 7 bases and 7 bases, there was a span of 23 bases. The CDR3 is made up of 16 amino acids. Germline V gene data show CDR1 as SGHNT and CDR2 as YYREEE (reference sequence). CDR3: CASFFNRGPRDGELFF. The DNA of the CDR3 is TGTGCCAGCTTTTTTAACCGGGGCCCAAGAGACGGGGAGCTGTTTTTT.

Of note for this clonotype: A clone one base away is much larger, so this may be a read error. The chain employs TRBV7-3 and TRBJ2-5, with D uncertain. CDR3 length: 13 residues. Germline assignment: CDR1 SGHTA and CDR2 FQGTGA. V was trimmed by 2 bases and J by 5 bases, leaving 9 bases between them. CDR3: CASSLLRMETQYF. The DNA of the CDR3 is TGTGCCAGCAGCTTATTACGGATGGAGACCCAGTACTTC.

This clonotype occurred once. The genes are TRBV7-3 and TRBJ1-1, with D perhaps TRBD1 (5 bases). Trimming removed 8 bases at V and 3 bases at J, with 13 bases between. CDR3 size: 13 residues. Germline CDR1 and CDR2: SGHTA and FQGTGA. CDR3 DNA sequence: TGTGCCAGCTTCTTAAGACAGTACACTGAAGCTTTCTTT. Its protein is CASFLRQYTEAFF.

Comment on this clonotype: This sequence may be a read error, since a much larger clone differs from it by one base. V is TRBV4-3 and J is TRBJ2-1; 9 nucleotides agree with TRBD1. CDR1 and CDR2 (germline): LGHNA, YSLEER. Trimming cost V 5 bases and J 6 bases; bases outside gene matches: 8. The CDR3 is made up of 15 amino acids. CDR3 in DNA: TGCGCCAGCAGCAAGGGACAGGGACAGAGCAATGAGCAGTTCTTC. It codes for CASSKGQGQSNEQFF.

There are a few counts of this clonotype. The chain carries TRBV30 and TRBJ2-7, with 8 bases fitting TRBD2. Germline values: CDR1 GTSNPN, CDR2 SVGIG (reference sequence). The CDR3 is 11 residues long. DNA for the CDR3: TGTGCTAGTAGCGGGAACTACGAGCAGTACTTC. Its protein product is CASSGNYEQYF.

This clonotype has only a few counts. This chain connects TRBV12-3 or TRBV12-4 to TRBJ1-6; D uncertain. The CDR3 has 14 amino acids. The V end was cut by 5 bases, the J end by 7 bases, with 12 bases between. The CDR3, as DNA: TGTGCCAGCAGTCCGGCCAGGAAGAATTCACCCCTCCACTTT. Translated: CASSPARKNSPLHF.

By its share, this clonotype is medium-sized. The gene calls are TRBV6-1 and TRBJ1-6; D possibly corresponds to TRBD1 (6 bases). Germline loops: CDR1 MNHNS, CDR2 SASEGT. The CDR3 consists of 15 residues. V was trimmed by 6 bases and J by 10 bases, leaving 19 bases between them. CDR3 DNA: TGTGCCAGCAGCACCGTCGGGGGCGTGGGATCACCCCTCCACTTT. This sequence encodes CASSTVGGVGSPLHF.

This clonotype came up once. A single base separates this from a much larger clone, so it may be a read error. V usage is TRBV5-1 and J usage is TRBJ1-1; no reliable D call. Germline V gene lookup returns CDR1 SGHRS and CDR2 YFSETQ. With 9 bases removed from V and 1 base from J, the gap between germline ends came to 7 bases. This CDR3 is built from 11 residues. CDR3 protein: CANNTNTEAFF. The CDR3, as DNA: TGCGCCAACAATACGAACACTGAAGCTTTCTTT.

V usage is TRBV27 and J usage is TRBJ2-5; unclear D gene. V gave up 3 bases and J gave up 7 bases, with 12 bases separating them. Germline V gives CDR1 MNHEY, CDR2 SMNVEV (reference sequence). The CDR3 runs 13 residues. CDR3 amino acids: CASSFNFRRTQYF. CDR3 nucleotides: TGTGCCAGCAGTTTTAACTTTCGTCGGACCCAGTACTTC.

This chain uses TRBV12-3 or TRBV12-4 with TRBJ1-2; D not resolved. The ends were cut back, 6 bases at V and 4 bases at J, with 15 bases in the middle. The CDR3 contains 14 residues. The CDR3 reads CASSPGGPFYGYTF. CDR3 nucleotide sequence: TGTGCCAGCAGCCCTGGCGGGCCCTTCTATGGCTACACCTTC.

This clonotype was counted ten times or more. The V and J genes are TRBV19 and TRBJ1-5, with 9 nucleotides matching TRBD1. V shed 3 bases, J shed 6 bases, and the junction held 6 bases outside the gene matches. This CDR3 comprises 15 residues. Germline V gene data show CDR1 as LNHDA and CDR2 as SQIVND (reference sequence). The CDR3 coding sequence is TGTGCCAGTAGTATTGGGACAGGGCCTCTTCAGCCCCAGCATTTT. Amino acids: CASSIGTGPLQPQHF.

The chain carries TRBV7-9 and TRBJ2-1, with a tentative D call TRBD2 (5 bases). Germline lookup yields CDR1 SEHNR and CDR2 FQNEAQ (reference sequence). V dropped 1 base and J dropped 5 bases, with 6 bases sitting between them. This CDR3 is 13 amino acids long. CDR3 sequence: CASSLVGDNEQFF. DNA for the CDR3: TGTGCCAGCAGCTTAGTCGGGGACAATGAGCAGTTCTTC.

The rearrangement links TRBV15 to TRBJ2-2; 11 bases match TRBD2. Germline trimming cut 3 bases from V and 3 bases from J; bases unmatched to any gene: 3. Per the germline V gene, CDR1 is LNHNV and CDR2 is YYDKDF (reference sequence). The CDR3 sequence is 16 residues long. DNA for the CDR3: TGTGCCACCAGCAGCCCACTAGCGGGAGACACCGGGGAGCTGTTTTTT. Translation: CATSSPLAGDTGELFF. The full variable domain, completed using reference TRBV15 and TRBJ2-2, is DAMVIQNPRYQVTQFGKPVTLSCSQTLNHNVMYWYQQKSSQAPKLLFHYYDKDFNNEADTPDNFQSRRPNTSFCFLDIRSPGLGDTAMYLCATSSPLAGDTGELFFGEGSRLTVL.

At least ten counts were recorded for this clonotype. CDR3 sequence reads: CATRTSGSYEQFF. The CDR3 DNA sequence: TGTGCCACCAGGACTAGCGGGAGCTATGAGCAGTTCTTC. The rearrangement uses TRBV19 and TRBJ2-1, with 13 bases identical to TRBD2. The CDR3 is made up of 13 amino acids. Germline V CDR1 and CDR2: LNHDA, SQIVND (reference sequence). V shed 10 bases and J 8 bases; nucleotides not matched to a gene: 5.

This clonotype has ten or more counts. V and J are TRBV2 and TRBJ2-3; tentatively, D is TRBD2 (7 bases). The V end was cut by 1 base, the J end by 3 bases, with 20 bases between. This CDR3 contains 18 residues. Germline V gives CDR1 SNHLY, CDR2 FYNNEI. The CDR3, as DNA: TGTGCCAGCAGTGAAGAGGGGGGGCGCAGGCCGGAGACAGATACGCAGTATTTT. Translated, it gives CASSEEGGRRPETDTQYF.

This clonotype was detected once. The junction departs from germline at one end; a sequencing error may be responsible. The CDR3 DNA reads as TGCGCCACCCGTTGGGTGGCGGGGGGCTACACCTTC. Its protein is CATRWVAGGYTF. This chain links TRBV27 with TRBJ1-2; D is undetermined. This CDR3 has 12 amino acids. The germline gives CDR1 MNHEY, CDR2 SMNVEV (reference sequence).

This clonotype appeared a few times. The chain employs TRBV19 and TRBJ1-4, with a tentative D call TRBD1 (5 bases). This CDR3 has 15 residues. V was shortened by 5 bases and J by 8 bases, with 18 bases between the two germline ends. CDR1 is LNHDA and CDR2 is SQIVND in the germline V gene (reference sequence). This CDR3 is CASSPSGLLGEKLFF. CDR3 coding DNA: TGTGCCAGTAGTCCGTCGGGACTTCTAGGGGAAAAACTGTTTTTT.

This chain joins TRBV19 and TRBJ2-7, with D possibly matching TRBD1 (6 bases). This CDR3 has 15 amino acids. Trimming left V 2 bases short and J 6 bases short, with 17 bases between. Germline V lookup: CDR1 LNHDA, CDR2 SQIVND (reference sequence). The CDR3 coding sequence is TGTGCCAGTAGTATATCCAACGGACAGATGGGCGAGCAGTACTTC. Translating it yields CASSISNGQMGEQYF.